The 31 T cell receptor beta chains listed next were all sequenced from one sample in a study of technical replicates of blood from a handful of donors. Measured with immunoSEQ multiplex PCR; TCRdb has only the in-frame clones, and not every one. The sample yields approximately 81,000 clones, 70% to 90% seen once. Specimen: PBMCs. All receptors derive from a human donor in good health. Some clones in this sample may be carry-over from other donors' samples.

The rearrangement joins TRBV25-1 to TRBJ1-1; 7 bases map to TRBD1. V dropped 3 bases and J dropped 1; count of bases not matched to a gene: 2. Germline-derived CDR1 and CDR2 are MGHDK and SYGVNS. This CDR3 has 14 residues. This chain's CDR3 is CASSDRDRNTEAFF. CDR3 in DNA: TGTGCCAGCAGTGACCGGGACAGGAACACTGAAGCTTTCTTT.

The V call is TRBV7-3, the J call TRBJ2-2; 8 positions agree with TRBD2. V dropped 5 bases and J dropped 6; count of bases not matched to a gene: 14. The CDR3 extends over 17 amino acids. Germline CDR1 reads SGHTA; CDR2 reads FQGTGA. The CDR3 nucleotides are TGTGCCAGCAGCCGGGACCTTAGCGGGGTCTCGGCCGGGGAGCTGTTTTTT. This sequence encodes CASSRDLSGVSAGELFF.

The J gene is TRBJ1-4, the V gene TRBV4-1, with TRBD1 matching 8 bases. The CDR3 has 14 residues. CDR1 is MGHRA, CDR2 YSYEKL, per germline. Trimming removed 4 bases from V and 5 bases from J; junction bases left unmatched: 3. CDR3 nucleotide sequence: TGCGCCAGCAGCCCGGGACAGGAGAATGAAAAACTGTTTTTT. This encodes CASSPGQENEKLFF.

With regard to this clone: One junction end does not reproduce the germline sequence, and a read error may be involved. The gene calls are TRBV6-6 and TRBJ2-7; weak D call: TRBD1 (6 bases). CDR1 is MNHNY and CDR2 is SVGAGI in the germline V gene (reference sequence). The CDR3 loop spans 15 amino acids. The CDR3 bases are TGTGCCAGCAGTCACTCACCGACAGGAGCCTACGAGCAGTACTTC. It is translated as CASSHSPTGAYEQYF.

The V gene is TRBV27, the J gene TRBJ2-3; 10 nucleotides line up with TRBD2. Germline CDR1 and CDR2: MNHEY and SMNVEV (reference sequence). The V gene end was trimmed by 2 bases and the J gene end by 3 bases; junction bases not matched to a gene: 5. The CDR3 consists of 16 residues. In nucleotides, the CDR3 is TGTGCCAGCAGTTTAATCCCTAGCGGGGGTACAGATACGCAGTATTTT. Encoded protein: CASSLIPSGGTDTQYF.

The V call is TRBV6-1, the J call TRBJ1-5; D remains unclear. The V end was cut by 7 bases, the J end by 5 bases, with 12 bases between. CDR3 length equals 13 residues. Germline V gives CDR1 MNHNS, CDR2 SASEGT. Here the CDR3 DNA reads TGTGCCAGCATTCGACACCCAGATCAGCCCCAGCATTTT. This encodes CASIRHPDQPQHF.

This chain joins TRBV7-2 and TRBJ2-7, with 7 bases fitting TRBD2. Unmatched junction bases numbered 5, after V lost 1 base and J lost 2 bases. Germline V gene sequence: CDR1 SGHTA, CDR2 FQGNSA. CDR3 length: 15 amino acids. CDR3 loop: CASSLGSGKAYEQYF. Written as DNA, the CDR3 is TGTGCCAGCAGCTTAGGGAGCGGGAAAGCCTACGAGCAGTACTTC.

The chain uses TRBV7-9 and TRBJ1-1; 7 bases are shared with TRBD1. CDR1 is SEHNR and CDR2 is FQNEAQ in the germline V gene (reference sequence). The CDR3 runs 13 residues. The junction had 6 bases not matched to a gene; V was cut back by 5 bases and J by 6 bases. CDR3 protein: CASSLQGHPEAFF. Here the CDR3 DNA reads TGTGCCAGCAGCCTACAGGGGCATCCTGAAGCTTTCTTT.

The J gene is TRBJ1-1, the V gene TRBV10-1; a possible D gene is TRBD1 (6 bases). Germline V CDR1 and CDR2: WNHNN, SYGVQD (reference sequence). CDR3 size: 13 residues. V lost 6 bases, J lost 1 base, and 9 bases lay in between. CDR3 coding DNA: TGCGCCAGCAGGGGGGGGCCGAACACTGAAGCTTTCTTT. It yields the protein CASRGGPNTEAFF.

This clone was picked up a small number of times. This rearrangement joins TRBV5-1 to TRBJ2-5; D may be TRBD2 (6 bases). The CDR3 totals 14 residues. In germline, CDR1 is SGHRS, CDR2 YFSETQ. Trimming cost V 1 base and J 5 bases, with 12 bases left between them. CDR3 in amino acids: CASSLQTRGETQYF. The DNA for the CDR3 is TGCGCCAGCAGCTTGCAGACTAGAGGGGAGACCCAGTACTTC.

V and J are TRBV27 and TRBJ2-1; D is possibly TRBD2 (5 bases). CDR1 is MNHEY, CDR2 SMNVEV, per germline (reference sequence). The CDR3 is 13 residues long. V gave up 6 bases and J gave up 8 bases, with 14 bases separating them. The CDR3 nucleotides read TGTGCCAGCAGCCCTGGACTCTTGGATGAGCAGTTCTTC. Translation: CASSPGLLDEQFF.

Only one count was recorded for this clone. The chain employs TRBV4-1 and TRBJ2-1; 12 positions agree with TRBD2. J gave up 7 bases and V 0 bases, and 4 bases lay outside the gene matches. The CDR3 has 16 amino acids. Germline loops: CDR1 MGHRA, CDR2 YSYEKL. The CDR3 DNA is TGCGCCAGCAGCCAAGATTCTAGCGGGAGGGTAAATGAGCAGTTCTTC. The encoded protein is CASSQDSSGRVNEQFF.

V is TRBV25-1 and J is TRBJ2-1; possibly TRBD1 for D (6 bases). With 5 bases removed from V and 0 bases from J, the gap between germline ends came to 8 bases. Germline assignment: CDR1 MGHDK and CDR2 SYGVNS. This CDR3 has 14 amino acids. In DNA form, the CDR3 reads TGTGCCAGCAGTAAACAGGGCTCCTACAATGAGCAGTTCTTC. Residues: CASSKQGSYNEQFF.

The rearrangement uses TRBV7-6 and TRBJ2-5; 7 nucleotides line up with TRBD2. Germline loops: CDR1 SGHVS, CDR2 FNYEAQ. CDR3 length: 15 amino acids. J was trimmed by 5 bases and V by 2 bases; bases with no gene match: 8. For the CDR3, the DNA is TGTGCCAGCAGCTTATCTTTCGGAGCGGGGGAGACCCAGTACTTC. Translation gives CASSLSFGAGETQYF.

The sample holds a few counts of this clone. The chain combines TRBV30 with TRBJ1-5; D not resolved. Trimming removed 5 bases at V and 5 bases at J, with 10 bases between. Germline V gene data show CDR1 as GTSNPN and CDR2 as SVGIG (reference sequence). CDR3 length: 12 amino acids. CDR3 nucleotides: TGTGCCTGGGCTACGACACATCAGCCCCAGCATTTT. This translates into CAWATTHQPQHF.

V is TRBV6-1 and J is TRBJ1-2, with 10 bases that match TRBD1. CDR1 is MNHNS and CDR2 is SASEGT in the germline V gene. The CDR3 is 14 amino acids. Trimming at V came to 8 bases and at J to 6 bases, leaving 9 bases not matched to a gene. Here the CDR3 DNA reads TGTGCCAGCGAGAAGACAGGGGGCTACCATGGCTACACCTTC. Translation: CASEKTGGYHGYTF.

This clone came up once. J is TRBJ2-3 and V is TRBV7-2; D is undetermined. Deletions cut 4 bases from V and 2 bases from J, with 7 bases between. Germline V gene sequence: CDR1 SGHTA, CDR2 FQGNSA. This CDR3 has 13 residues. CDR3 region: CASSYINTDTQYF. The CDR3 DNA reads as TGTGCCAGCAGCTATATTAACACAGATACGCAGTATTTT.

V is TRBV19 and J is TRBJ2-6; possibly TRBD2 for D (5 bases). Germline CDR1 is LNHDA and CDR2 is SQIVND (reference sequence). The V end was cut by 6 bases, the J end by 0 bases, with 9 bases between. The CDR3 runs to 15 residues. CDR3 protein: CASRDWTSGANVLTF. DNA of the CDR3: TGTGCCAGTAGGGACTGGACCTCTGGGGCCAACGTCCTGACTTTC.

V gene TRBV12-5 combines with J gene TRBJ2-1; 12 bases line up with TRBD2. J lost 3 bases, V lost 5 bases, and 2 bases had no gene match. From germline, CDR1 is LGHNT and CDR2 FRNRAP. CDR3 length: 15 amino acids. CDR3 region: CASGLGLAGYNEQFF. The CDR3, as DNA: TGTGCTAGTGGTCTGGGACTAGCGGGCTACAATGAGCAGTTCTTC.

The chain recombines TRBV18 with TRBJ2-3; 8 positions match TRBD2. V shed 5 bases and J 3 bases; nucleotides not matched to a gene: 4. This CDR3 is built from 14 residues. Germline V gene data show CDR1 as KGHSH and CDR2 as LQKENI. The CDR3 reads CASSFGTRTDTQYF. In nucleotides, the CDR3 is TGTGCCAGCTCATTTGGGACTAGGACAGATACGCAGTATTTT. The entire variable domain, with the rest obtained from reference TRBV18 and TRBJ2-3, is as follows: NAGVMQNPRHLVRRRGQEARLRCSPMKGHSHVYWYRQLPEEGLKFMVYLQKENIIDESGMPKERFSAEFPKEGPSILRIQQVVRGDSAAYFCASSFGTRTDTQYFGPGTRLTVL.

There are a few counts of this clone. Other nucleotide sequences in the sample specify the same CDR3. This sequence joins TRBV7-3 and TRBJ1-1, with a weak D call TRBD1 (5 bases). Germline CDR1 SGHTA, CDR2 FQGTGA. This CDR3 contains 13 residues. Deletions cut 2 bases from V and 1 base from J, with 5 bases between. The CDR3, as DNA: TGTGCCAGCAGCTTAGACAGGAACACTGAAGCTTTCTTT. Translated: CASSLDRNTEAFF.

The chain has TRBV6-6 and TRBJ1-6; D gene ambiguous. The germline V gene encodes CDR1 MNHNY and CDR2 SVGAGI (reference sequence). The CDR3 has 12 amino acids. Trimming took off 6 bases at V and 6 bases at J, with 6 bases between the two ends. The CDR3 is CASSHGNSPLHF. CDR3 nucleotide sequence: TGTGCCAGCAGCCACGGTAATTCACCCCTCCACTTT.

The V call is TRBV11-2, the J call TRBJ2-1; D is ambiguous. CDR3 length: 12 residues. Trimming stripped 2 bases from V and 10 bases from J, with 9 bases between. The germline V gene encodes CDR1 SGHAT and CDR2 FQNNGV. CDR3 DNA sequence: TGTGCCAGCAGCTTAACGACTCGCGAGCAGTTCTTC. Protein product: CASSLTTREQFF.

This clone was counted between two and nine times. The chain combines TRBV9 with TRBJ1-2, with TRBD1 matching over 9 bases. V shed 0 bases, J shed 5 bases, and the junction held 8 bases outside the gene matches. CDR1 and CDR2 (germline): SGDLS, YYNGEE. The CDR3 loop spans 16 amino acids. In DNA form, the CDR3 reads TGTGCCAGCAGCGTAGCTGCGGGACAGGGTGGATATGGCTACACCTTC. Translating gives CASSVAAGQGGYGYTF.

The chain combines TRBV7-7 with TRBJ2-5; the D gene is possibly TRBD2 (7 bases). V was cut by 5 bases and J by 5 bases, with 18 bases left in between. CDR1 SSHAT and CDR2 FNYEAQ come from the germline V gene (reference sequence). The CDR3 covers 15 residues. CDR3 coding DNA: TGTGCCAGCAGCCAGGGGTCGGGGGGAGGTGAGACCCAGTACTTC. This translates into CASSQGSGGGETQYF.

The chain has TRBV15 and TRBJ2-1, with D uncertain. Looked up from germline, CDR1 is LNHNV and CDR2 is YYDKDF (reference sequence). V lost 4 bases, J lost 5 bases, and 15 bases lay in between. This CDR3 is built from 15 residues. CDR3 coding DNA: TGTGCCACCAGCACTCGGCATAGCACCCACAATGAGCAGTTCTTC. Encoded protein: CATSTRHSTHNEQFF.

The V call is TRBV5-4, the J call TRBJ2-5, with TRBD2 matching 7 bases. The CDR3 runs 13 residues. V lost 0 bases to trimming and J lost 4 bases; unmatched junction nucleotides: 0. Per the germline V gene, CDR1 is SGHNT and CDR2 is YYREEE (reference sequence). The CDR3 region has the DNA TGTGCCAGCAGCTTGGGACTAGCAGAGACCCAGTACTTC. Translated: CASSLGLAETQYF.

This chain joins TRBV7-8 and TRBJ1-2, with a possible D match to TRBD1 (5 bases). V was trimmed by 4 bases and J by 2 bases, leaving 17 bases between them. The CDR3 is made up of 16 amino acids. CDR1 and CDR2 from the germline V gene are SGHVS and FQNEAQ. CDR3 sequence (DNA): TGTGCCAGCAGCTCGAGGTGGCAGGGTTGGAACTATGGCTACACCTTC. This codes for CASSSRWQGWNYGYTF.

J is TRBJ1-5 and V is TRBV5-1, with 10 bases that match TRBD1. The length of the CDR3 is 14 residues. With 2 bases clipped from V and 5 bases from J, the junction kept 1 base outside the gene matches. Per the germline V gene, CDR1 is SGHRS and CDR2 is YFSETQ. CDR3 region: CASSLGQGDQPQHF. The CDR3 DNA sequence: TGCGCCAGCAGCTTAGGACAGGGGGATCAGCCCCAGCATTTT.

The V call is TRBV5-4, the J call TRBJ2-2; 12 positions match TRBD2. Germline-derived CDR1 and CDR2 are SGHNT and YYREEE (reference sequence). With 4 bases clipped from V and 5 bases from J, the junction kept 3 bases outside the gene matches. CDR3 size: 15 residues. The CDR3 bases are TGTGCCAGCAGCCCCCTAGCGGGAGGGACCGGGGAGCTGTTTTTT. It encodes CASSPLAGGTGELFF.

The chain links TRBV6-6 to TRBJ1-1; D unresolved. With 4 bases removed from V and 5 bases from J, the gap between germline ends came to 14 bases. Germline V gene data show CDR1 as MNHNY and CDR2 as SVGAGI (reference sequence). The CDR3 covers 14 residues. The CDR3 protein is CASSSTERLTEAFF. CDR3 DNA: TGTGCCAGCAGTTCAACGGAGCGGCTTACTGAAGCTTTCTTT.